These 32 T cell receptor beta chains came from one sample sequenced in a study of identical twins. TCRdb recomputed calls from the 5' RACE reads with MiXCR, one row per CDR3 protein. The data show 690,000 or so distinct CDR3 sequences, more than 6.5% seen once. These data were also filed under a second study, of yellow fever vaccine responses in identical twins.

The sequenced material came from PBMCs. The receptors were gathered from a young woman in good health.

The chain uses TRBV5-1 and TRBJ2-2; D possibly corresponds to TRBD2 (6 bases). The germline gives CDR1 SGHRS, CDR2 YFSETQ. The CDR3 runs to 18 residues. Trimming took 4 bases from V and 1 from J, leaving 20 bases between them. The CDR3, as DNA: TGCGCCAGCAGCCCCCCCTTGGGGCGGGGAGAGAACACCGGGGAGCTGTTTTTT. It encodes CASSPPLGRGENTGELFF.

This clonotype appeared a few times. The chain couples TRBV6-2 or TRBV6-3 to TRBJ2-7; D remains unclear. There are 14 residues in the CDR3. Germline V gives CDR1 MNHEY, CDR2 SVGEGT. Trimming took 6 bases from V and 3 from J, leaving 15 bases between them. The CDR3 coding sequence is TGTGCCAGCAGGCCTGGGGTGTACGTCTACGAGCAGTACTTC. This translates into CASRPGVYVYEQYF.

This clonotype came up a few times. V and J are TRBV19 and TRBJ2-3; D is possibly TRBD2 (6 bases). The CDR3 loop spans 13 amino acids. V shed 7 bases and J shed 6 bases, with 14 bases lying between them. Germline CDR1 is LNHDA and CDR2 is SQIVND (reference sequence). CDR3 sequence reads: CASTMGGIDTQYF. Here the CDR3 DNA reads TGTGCCAGTACTATGGGAGGAATCGATACGCAGTATTTT.

In its sample, this clonotype was seen a few times. CDR3 coding DNA: TGCGCCAGCAGCATCGGGACAGATGAAGCTTTCTTT. As protein: CASSIGTDEAFF. V is TRBV5-1 and J is TRBJ1-1; 7 positions match TRBD1. The CDR3 is 12 residues long. J lost 7 bases, V lost 4 bases, and 4 bases had no gene match. Per germline, CDR1 SGHRS and CDR2 YFSETQ.

This clonotype came up a few times. The chain employs TRBV7-2 and TRBJ2-7, with D perhaps TRBD2 (6 bases). The CDR3 runs 14 residues. Germline assignment: CDR1 SGHTA and CDR2 FQGNSA. Trimming pared 4 bases from V and 3 bases from J, leaving 13 bases between. As DNA, the CDR3 is TGTGCCAGCAGCTCCTTTGGAGGGAGCTACGAGCAGTACTTC. Protein product: CASSSFGGSYEQYF.

This chain uses TRBV24-1 with TRBJ1-2, with a weak D call TRBD1 (5 bases). CDR3 length: 14 residues. Trimming pared 4 bases from V and 4 bases from J, leaving 12 bases between. CDR1 is KGHDR and CDR2 is SFDVKD in the germline V gene. For the CDR3, the DNA is TGTGCCACCAGTGACCCCTTAAGGGGCTATGGCTACACCTTC. Its translation is CATSDPLRGYGYTF.

This clonotype was counted many times. The V and J genes are TRBV11-3 and TRBJ2-3, with 8 bases identical to TRBD2. This CDR3 has 16 residues. The J segment lost 5 bases and the V segment lost 3 bases, leaving 10 bases of the junction unmatched. CDR1 is SGHNT, CDR2 YENEEA, per germline. The CDR3, as DNA: TGTGCCAGCAGCTTGGGTAACGGGGGGGCTGTAGATACGCAGTATTTT. This translates into CASSLGNGGAVDTQYF.

This clonotype was seen only once. The rearrangement uses TRBV12-3 or TRBV12-4 and TRBJ1-6; 8 bases are shared with TRBD1. The V gene end was trimmed by 6 bases and the J gene end by 10 bases; junction bases not matched to a gene: 11. CDR3 length: 15 amino acids. DNA for the CDR3: TGTGCCAGCAGCCGACAGGGGCCCTTCGGGTCACCCCTCCACTTT. Translating gives CASSRQGPFGSPLHF.

This clonotype was counted between two and nine times. The V and J genes are TRBV3-1 and TRBJ2-1; no clear D gene. The V and J ends lost 4 bases and 10 bases respectively, with 11 bases between them. The CDR3 contains 12 residues. CDR1 and CDR2 (germline): LGHDT, YNNKEL (reference sequence). CDR3 loop: CASSPLGEEQFF. The DNA of the CDR3 is TGTGCCAGCAGCCCGTTGGGCGAAGAGCAGTTCTTC.

This clonotype was recorded at least ten times. The rearrangement links TRBV20-1 to TRBJ2-4; a possible D gene is TRBD1 (8 bases). V lost 5 bases and J lost 8, with 19 bases in between. The CDR3 length is 14 residues. Germline V gives CDR1 DFQATT, CDR2 SNEGSKA (reference sequence). In nucleotides, the CDR3 is TGCAGTGCTGCCCCGGACAGGGAGGGAGACATTCAGTACTTC. This encodes CSAAPDREGDIQYF.

The CDR3 bases are TGTGCCAGCAGCCAAAGAGGGGGGGCCTACGAGCAGTACTTC. This translates into CASSQRGGAYEQYF. V usage is TRBV3-1 and J usage is TRBJ2-7, with a tentative D call TRBD2 (7 bases). The CDR3 is made up of 14 amino acids. CDR1 and CDR2 from the germline V gene are LGHDT and YNNKEL (reference sequence). The V end was cut by 2 bases, the J end by 2 bases, with 10 bases between.

The rearrangement uses TRBV27 and TRBJ2-3, with 7 positions matching TRBD2. CDR1 MNHEY and CDR2 SMNVEV come from the germline V gene (reference sequence). V trimming: 8 bases; J trimming: 1 base; junction bases outside the gene matches: 6. The CDR3 is 14 amino acids. In DNA form, the CDR3 reads TGTGCCAGCCTGGGGGGGGGAGGCACAGATACGCAGTATTTT. Its protein is CASLGGGGTDTQYF.

The table lists this clonotype with a few counts. CDR3 DNA: TGTGCCAGCAGTCGAGCCCGACTAGCGCTCACAGATACGCAGTATTTT. Translation gives CASSRARLALTDTQYF. J is TRBJ2-3 and V is TRBV6-2 or TRBV6-3; 8 bases fit TRBD2. CDR3 length equals 16 residues. The J segment lost 2 bases and the V segment lost 5 bases, leaving 9 bases of the junction unmatched. Germline-derived CDR1 and CDR2 are MNHEY and SVGEGT.

This clonotype was seen more than once but under ten times. The chain carries TRBV20-1 and TRBJ2-3; D ambiguous. Germline values: CDR1 DFQATT, CDR2 SNEGSKA (reference sequence). V shed 4 bases and J shed 0 bases, with 14 bases lying between them. The CDR3 sequence is 15 residues long. CDR3 sequence: CSAKAAQTSTDTQYF. Here the CDR3 DNA reads TGCAGTGCTAAGGCAGCCCAAACTAGCACAGATACGCAGTATTTT.

This clonotype was observed a few times. The chain uses TRBV12-3 or TRBV12-4 and TRBJ1-1; no definite D call. This CDR3 comprises 13 residues. Trimming took off 7 bases at V and 4 bases at J, with 13 bases between the two ends. The CDR3 region is CASMFSMGTEAFF. CDR3 bases: TGTGCCAGCATGTTTAGTATGGGCACTGAAGCTTTCTTT.

This clonotype was counted between two and nine times. The chain couples TRBV2 to TRBJ1-5, with D uncertain. Germline-derived CDR1 and CDR2 are SNHLY and FYNNEI. The CDR3 is made up of 15 amino acids. V was trimmed by 5 bases and J by 3 bases, leaving 14 bases between them. In DNA, the CDR3 is TGTGCCAGCAGTCCGGGCGTGAAAGACAATCAGCCCCAGCATTTT. As protein: CASSPGVKDNQPQHF.

The rearrangement links TRBV28 to TRBJ2-2, with 9 bases identical to TRBD1. V was pared by 6 bases and J by 3 bases, with 2 bases of the junction left unmatched. In germline, CDR1 is MDHEN, CDR2 SYDVKM. The CDR3 totals 14 residues. The CDR3: CASSGDRDTGELFF. Written as DNA, the CDR3 is TGTGCCAGCAGCGGGGACAGGGACACCGGGGAGCTGTTTTTT. Combining the CDR3 with reference TRBV28 and TRBJ2-2 gives the whole variable domain DVKVTQSSRYLVKRTGEKVFLECVQDMDHENMFWYRQDPGLGLRLIYFSYDVKMKEKGDIPEGYSVSREKKERFSLILESASTNQTSMYLCASSGDRDTGELFFGEGSRLTVL.

The V and J genes are TRBV28 and TRBJ2-1, with D possibly TRBD2 on 5 matching bases. V was clipped by 7 bases and J by 2 bases, with 15 bases between them. This CDR3 region has 15 residues. The germline gives CDR1 MDHEN, CDR2 SYDVKM. CDR3 coding DNA: TGTGCCAGCATCCTCGGAGGCGGCACCTACAATGAGCAGTTCTTC. It specifies CASILGGGTYNEQFF.

This clonotype was recorded at least ten times. The chain uses TRBV18 and TRBJ2-5, with 8 bases matching TRBD1. Germline values: CDR1 KGHSH, CDR2 LQKENI. The trim removed 6 bases at V and 5 bases at J, leaving 8 bases unmatched. The CDR3 consists of 14 residues. The CDR3 region has the DNA TGTGCCAGCTCCCAGACAGGGGAAGGGGAGACCCAGTACTTC. Translating gives CASSQTGEGETQYF. The entire variable domain, with the rest obtained from reference TRBV18 and TRBJ2-5, is as follows: NAGVMQNPRHLVRRRGQEARLRCSPMKGHSHVYWYRQLPEEGLKFMVYLQKENIIDESGMPKERFSAEFPKEGPSILRIQQVVRGDSAAYFCASSQTGEGETQYFGPGTRLLVL.

This clonotype was seen more than once but under ten times. The chain combines TRBV30 with TRBJ2-2; no definite D call. The CDR3 has 12 amino acids. Trimming stripped 4 bases from V and 0 bases from J, with 3 bases between. The germline V gene has CDR1 GTSNPN and CDR2 SVGIG (reference sequence). CDR3 in amino acids: CAWKANTGELFF. In DNA form, the CDR3 reads TGTGCCTGGAAGGCGAACACCGGGGAGCTGTTTTTT. The full variable domain, completed using reference TRBV30 and TRBJ2-2, is SQTIHQWPATLVQPVGSPLSLECTVEGTSNPNLYWYRQAAGRGLQLLFYSVGIGQISSEVPQNLSASRPQDRQFILSSKKLLLSDSGFYLCAWKANTGELFFGEGSRLTVL.

The chain has TRBV7-2 and TRBJ2-3; TRBD1 agrees at 7 bases. The J segment lost 8 bases and the V segment lost 4 bases, leaving 6 bases of the junction unmatched. Per the germline V gene, CDR1 is SGHTA and CDR2 is FQGNSA. The CDR3 consists of 13 residues. DNA of the CDR3: TGTGCCAGCAGCTCTCAACAGGGGAGTACGCAGTATTTT. It codes for CASSSQQGSTQYF.

This clonotype was found a few times. This sequence joins TRBV18 and TRBJ2-1; TRBD1 aligns across 10 bases. Per the germline V gene, CDR1 is KGHSH and CDR2 is LQKENI. V lost 3 bases to trimming and J lost 7 bases; unmatched junction nucleotides: 6. CDR3 size: 15 residues. CDR3 nucleotide sequence: TGTGCCAGCTCACCTTCGACAGGGGGCCAGAATGAGCAGTTCTTC. This translates into CASSPSTGGQNEQFF.

Concerning this clonotype itself: This may be a read error, as it is one base from a much larger clone. The chain recombines TRBV6-1 with TRBJ2-5; D is unresolved. Germline CDR1 reads MNHNS; CDR2 reads SASEGT. The CDR3 loop spans 14 amino acids. The V end lost 7 bases, the J end lost 5 bases, and 17 bases lay between the germline ends. The CDR3 loop is CASNTRLGHETQYF. The CDR3, as DNA: TGTGCCAGCAACACCCGACTGGGCCACGAGACCCAGTACTTC.

This clonotype showed up many times. The genes are TRBV6-5 and TRBJ2-7; tentatively, D is TRBD1 (5 bases). CDR3 length: 13 amino acids. Germline CDR1 MNHEY, CDR2 SVGAGI. The V gene lost 2 bases and the J gene lost 0 bases, with 5 bases spanning the gap. CDR3 amino acids: CASSYGASYEQYF. The CDR3 DNA reads as TGTGCCAGCAGTTACGGGGCCTCCTACGAGCAGTACTTC.

This clonotype occurred many times. CDR3 sequence: CASSQGSGEAFF. The CDR3 coding sequence is TGTGCCAGCAGCCAAGGATCCGGAGAAGCTTTCTTT. The gene calls are TRBV3-1 and TRBJ1-1; D is uncertain. Looked up from germline, CDR1 is LGHDT and CDR2 is YNNKEL (reference sequence). The CDR3 totals 12 residues. The V and J ends lost 1 base and 8 bases respectively, with 8 bases between them.

This chain joins TRBV28 and TRBJ2-1; D gene ambiguous. Trimming removed 3 bases from V and 4 bases from J, with 13 bases in between. CDR1 and CDR2 (germline): MDHEN, SYDVKM. The CDR3 covers 15 residues. The CDR3 DNA reads TGTGCCAGCAGTTTTGTTAGGGTGACTTACAATGAGCAGTTCTTC. This translates into CASSFVRVTYNEQFF.

This chain connects TRBV7-2 to TRBJ1-2, with 7 bases matching TRBD1. The CDR3 consists of 16 residues. V dropped 2 bases and J dropped 3; count of bases not matched to a gene: 9. Germline CDR1 SGHTA, CDR2 FQGNSA. CDR3 amino acids: CASSLHRGGEDYGYTF. The CDR3 bases are TGTGCCAGCAGCTTACACAGGGGCGGGGAGGACTATGGCTACACCTTC.

This clonotype was counted at least ten times. The rearrangement joins TRBV12-3 or TRBV12-4 to TRBJ2-7; D remains ambiguous. This CDR3 is 12 amino acids long. Trimming cost V 2 bases and J 3 bases, with 5 bases left between them. CDR3 residues: CASSLSVYEQYF. The CDR3 region has the DNA TGTGCCAGCAGTTTAAGTGTCTACGAGCAGTACTTC.

This clonotype was found many times. This sequence joins TRBV4-3 and TRBJ2-2; D ambiguous. CDR1 is LGHNA, CDR2 YSLEER, per germline. The CDR3 runs 17 residues. Deletions cut 2 bases from V and 0 bases from J, with 13 bases between. CDR3 loop: CASSQMSNSPNTGELFF. The CDR3, as DNA: TGCGCCAGCAGCCAAATGAGCAACAGCCCGAACACCGGGGAGCTGTTTTTT.

This clonotype was recorded a few times. The V gene is TRBV14, the J gene TRBJ2-6; D is unclear. The CDR3 extends over 18 amino acids. The germline CDR1 and CDR2 sequences are SGHDN and FVKESK. Trimming took 1 base from V and 0 from J, leaving 13 bases between them. This CDR3 is CASSQVVAANSGANVLTF. The CDR3 DNA follows: TGTGCCAGCAGCCAAGTCGTGGCGGCGAACTCTGGGGCCAACGTCCTGACTTTC. Using reference TRBV14 and TRBJ2-6 for the parts outside the CDR3, the full variable domain is EAGVTQFPSHSVIEKGQTVTLRCDPISGHDNLYWYRRVMGKEIKFLLHFVKESKQDESGMPNNRFLAERTGGTYSTLKVQPAELEDSGVYFCASSQVVAANSGANVLTFGAGSRLTVL.

A few counts support this clonotype. The CDR3 nucleotides are TGTGCCAGCAGTTTAATGGTGGAGGTAGGTGAGCAGTTCTTC. The encoded protein is CASSLMVEVGEQFF. The chain has TRBV12-3 or TRBV12-4 and TRBJ2-1; D possibly corresponds to TRBD2 (5 bases). CDR3 size: 14 residues. V was clipped by 2 bases and J by 9 bases, with 14 bases between them.

This clonotype was detected only a few times. The V gene is TRBV3-1, the J gene TRBJ1-4; D unresolved. The CDR3 consists of 13 residues. Per the germline V gene, CDR1 is LGHDT and CDR2 is YNNKEL (reference sequence). The V and J ends lost 4 bases and 5 bases respectively, with 8 bases between them. CDR3 in DNA: TGTGCCAGCAGCCCACGGGGAAATGAAAAACTGTTTTTT. Encoded protein: CASSPRGNEKLFF.